The 2 T cell receptor beta chains given below trace back to one sample, sequenced in a study of PD-1 blockade in classical Hodgkin lymphoma. Measured with immunoSEQ multiplex PCR; TCRdb has only the in-frame clones, and not every one. Of under 95,000 clones in the sample, about 93% were seen once. No patient escaped relapse after autologous stem cell transplantation, and brentuximab vedotin exposure varied. Sample: peripheral blood mononuclear cells (PBMCs), taken at baseline. Receptors were obtained from a human donor with classical Hodgkin lymphoma.

This chain uses TRBV14 with TRBJ2-3; 11 bases align to TRBD2. This CDR3 contains 20 residues. In germline, CDR1 is SGHDN, CDR2 FVKESK. The ends lost 0 bases at V and 2 bases at J; junction bases unmatched: 13. CDR3 residues: CASSQDPFSSGGPLTDTQYF. In DNA form, the CDR3 reads TGTGCCAGCAGCCAAGATCCCTTTTCTAGCGGGGGGCCCCTCACAGATACGCAGTATTTT.

The chain joins TRBV4-2 to TRBJ2-3; 8 bases agree with TRBD2. From germline, CDR1 is LGHNA and CDR2 YNFKEQ. V trimming: 1 base; J trimming: 6 bases; junction bases outside the gene matches: 9. CDR3 length: 16 residues. Here the CDR3 reads CASSQAAREGRDTQYF. For the CDR3, the DNA is TGTGCCAGCAGCCAAGCCGCCCGGGAGGGACGGGATACGCAGTATTTT.